This TCR beta chain was identified in a study of control samples from healthy donors and cancer patients. The data were produced by immunoSEQ multiplex PCR, yet TCRdb's version contains in-frame clones alone and is incomplete. The table records fewer than 300,000 clones, more than 65% of them present only once. Germline values: CDR1 SGHTA, CDR2 FQGNSA. The V end lost 3 bases, the J end lost 5 bases, and 8 bases lay between the germline ends. This CDR3 is 13 amino acids long. The sequenced sample was PBMCs. This sequence originates from a woman aged 60 to 75 with lung cancer. V gene TRBV7-2 combines with J gene TRBJ2-1; D uncertain. CDR3 sequence: CASSFQSDNEQFF. CDR3 DNA sequence: TGTGCCAGCAGCTTTCAATCGGACAATGAGCAGTTCTTC. The whole variable domain, filled in from reference TRBV7-2 and TRBJ2-1, reads GAGVSQSPSNKVTEKGKDVELRCDPISGHTALYWYRQSLGQGLEFLIYFQGNSAPDKSGLPSDRFSAERTGGSVSTLTIQRTQQEDSAVYLCASSFQSDNEQFFGPGTRLTVL.